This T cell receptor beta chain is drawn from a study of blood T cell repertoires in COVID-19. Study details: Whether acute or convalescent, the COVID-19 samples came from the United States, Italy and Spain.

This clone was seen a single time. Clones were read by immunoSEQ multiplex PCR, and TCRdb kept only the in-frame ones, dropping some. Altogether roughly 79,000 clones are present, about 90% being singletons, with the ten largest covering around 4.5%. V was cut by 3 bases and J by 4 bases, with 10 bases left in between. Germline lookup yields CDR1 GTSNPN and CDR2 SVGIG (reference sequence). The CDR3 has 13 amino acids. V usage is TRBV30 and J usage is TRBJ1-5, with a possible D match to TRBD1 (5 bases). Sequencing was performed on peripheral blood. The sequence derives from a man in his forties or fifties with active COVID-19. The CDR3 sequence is CAWSRQSNQPQHF. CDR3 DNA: TGTGCCTGGAGCAGACAGTCGAATCAGCCCCAGCATTTT. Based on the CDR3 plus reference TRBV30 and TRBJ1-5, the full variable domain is SQTIHQWPATLVQPVGSPLSLECTVEGTSNPNLYWYRQAAGRGLQLLFYSVGIGQISSEVPQNLSASRPQDRQFILSSKKLLLSDSGFYLCAWSRQSNQPQHFGDGTRLSIL.